What follows are 10 T cell receptor beta chains derived from one specimen sequenced in a study of breast tumors, draining lymph nodes, adjacent tissues. In TCRdb, the multiplex PCR reads were re-called with MiXCR into one record per CDR3 protein. Among approximately 120,000 distinct CDR3 sequences listed, over 20% were seen once. The lymph nodes were axillary draining lymph nodes from breast cancer patients. The sample taken for sequencing was axillary lymph node tissue. The receptors shown here come from a female donor with breast cancer. Some clones in this sample may be carry-over from other donors' samples.

There are a few counts of this clonotype. A read error may be the cause here, since a much bigger clone is one base away. CDR3 loop: CASSLDQANYGYTF. In DNA form, the CDR3 reads TGTGCCAGCAGCTTGGATCAGGCTAACTATGGCTACACCTTC. This chain links TRBV5-6 with TRBJ1-2; D ambiguous. CDR3 length: 14 amino acids. Germline V gives CDR1 SGHDT, CDR2 YYEEEE. V was trimmed by 0 bases and J by 0 bases, leaving 6 bases between them. Together with reference TRBV5-6 and TRBJ1-2, the CDR3 gives the full variable domain: DAGVTQSPTHLIKTRGQQVTLRCSPKSGHDTVSWYQQALGQGPQFIFQYYEEEERQRGNFPDRFSGHQFPNYSSELNVNALLLGDSALYLCASSLDQANYGYTFGSGTRLTVV.

This clonotype was recorded many times. The chain couples TRBV12-3 or TRBV12-4 to TRBJ2-2; possible D gene TRBD1, 5 bases. The CDR3 consists of 15 residues. Deletions cut 5 bases from V and 4 bases from J, with 14 bases between. CDR3 protein: CASSKTGLTTGELFF. The CDR3 coding sequence is TGTGCCAGCAGTAAAACAGGTCTTACCACCGGGGAGCTGTTTTTT.

In its sample, this clonotype was seen many times. V gene TRBV7-3 combines with J gene TRBJ1-6; possible D gene TRBD1, 5 bases. CDR1 is SGHTA and CDR2 is FQGTGA in the germline V gene. Trimming removed 2 bases at V and 8 bases at J, with 7 bases between. The CDR3 is 13 amino acids. CDR3 in amino acids: CASSLQGDSPLHF. The CDR3 DNA reads as TGTGCCAGCAGCTTACAAGGGGATTCACCCCTCCACTTT.

Details on this clonotype: The junction departs from germline at one end; a sequencing error may be responsible. This chain links TRBV20-1 with TRBJ2-2; TRBD2 matches at 14 bases. CDR3 length: 16 residues. CDR1 DFQATT and CDR2 SNEGSKA come from the germline V gene (reference sequence). Written as DNA, the CDR3 is TGCAGTGCTGTCGGGACTAGCGGGAGAAAAGACCGGGGAGCTGTTTTT. Translating gives CSAVGTSGRKDRGAVF.

This clonotype was found many times. The CDR3 protein is CAIGGRAGGAGELFF. The CDR3 DNA is TGTGCCATAGGAGGAAGGGCGGGCGGTGCCGGGGAGCTGTTTTTT. The rearrangement links TRBV10-3 to TRBJ2-2; tentative D call: TRBD2 (5 bases). Germline V gene data show CDR1 as ENHRY and CDR2 as SYGVKD. Trimming shortened V by 9 bases and J by 6 bases, and 20 bases separated the two germline ends. This CDR3 is 15 amino acids long.

This clonotype was seen ten or more times. V and J are TRBV10-1 and TRBJ2-5; 7 positions agree with TRBD1. The germline V gene encodes CDR1 WNHNN and CDR2 SYGVQD (reference sequence). V trimming: 0 bases; J trimming: 5 bases; junction bases outside the gene matches: 6. The CDR3 has 15 amino acids. In DNA, the CDR3 is TGCGCCAGCAGTGAGTCGGCAGGGGGTGTTGAGACCCAGTACTTC. Its protein is CASSESAGGVETQYF.

The V gene is TRBV30, the J gene TRBJ1-2; the D gene is possibly TRBD1 (6 bases). Trimming cost V 0 bases and J 8 bases, with 19 bases left between them. Germline V gene sequence: CDR1 GTSNPN, CDR2 SVGIG (reference sequence). This CDR3 spans 15 amino acids. CDR3 residues: CAWSVRGGRDQGYTF. CDR3 sequence (DNA): TGTGCCTGGAGTGTACGTGGGGGGCGCGATCAAGGCTACACCTTC.

This clonotype has at least ten counts. CDR3 protein: CASRPTGGGNRGYTF. The CDR3 DNA reads TGTGCCAGCAGGCCGACAGGGGGTGGTAATCGTGGCTACACCTTC. The chain combines TRBV6-5 with TRBJ1-2, with TRBD1 identical over 9 bases. CDR1 and CDR2 from the germline V gene are MNHEY and SVGAGI. V lost 6 bases and J lost 7; bases outside the gene matches: 12. The CDR3 loop spans 15 amino acids.

The chain joins TRBV27 to TRBJ2-3, with 11 bases identical to TRBD2. J gave up 4 bases and V 5 bases, and 5 bases lay outside the gene matches. Germline CDR1 reads MNHEY; CDR2 reads SMNVEV (reference sequence). The CDR3 consists of 15 residues. CDR3 in amino acids: CASSIKTSGADTQYF. The CDR3 region has the DNA TGTGCCAGCAGTATCAAGACTAGCGGGGCAGATACGCAGTATTTT.

In this sample, this clonotype turned up many times. V usage is TRBV15 and J usage is TRBJ2-7; D may be TRBD1 (5 bases). The V gene's germline CDR1 is LNHNV and CDR2 YYDKDF (reference sequence). V lost 1 base and J 12 bases, leaving 16 bases between the germline ends. The CDR3 is made up of 13 amino acids. CDR3 bases: TGTGCCACCAGCAGAGTGGTTGGGGCAGGGCGGTACTTC. As protein: CATSRVVGAGRYF.